Following are 27 T cell receptor beta chains from one sample sequenced in a study of CD8 T cells in Susac syndrome. With random hexamers, roughly 0.5 to 1 ug RNA was reverse transcribed. TCRdb reanalysed the immunoSEQ multiplex PCR reads using MiXCR and keeps one entry per CDR3 protein. The profile covers about 160,000 distinct CDR3 sequences, with 95% to 96% appearing a single time and approximately 0.12% taken by the ten largest. The sample consisted of CD4+ T cells from PBMCs. These receptors originate from a human donor with Susac syndrome.

V gene TRBV12-3 or TRBV12-4 combines with J gene TRBJ1-2; maybe TRBD1 (5 bases). The CDR3 sequence is 13 residues long. The V end was cut by 3 bases, the J end by 8 bases, with 13 bases between. This CDR3 is CASSLWQGGGYTF. The CDR3 coding sequence is TGTGCCAGCAGTTTGTGGCAGGGCGGCGGCTACACCTTC.

V and J are TRBV30 and TRBJ2-1; no clear D. The germline V gene encodes CDR1 GTSNPN and CDR2 SVGIG (reference sequence). The CDR3 spans 14 residues. V gave up 0 bases and J gave up 3 bases, with 9 bases separating them. The CDR3 bases are TGTGCCTGGAGTGTAAGTCAGGACTACAATGAGCAGTTCTTC. Translating gives CAWSVSQDYNEQFF.

The rearrangement uses TRBV30 and TRBJ1-5; D is perhaps TRBD1 (6 bases). The germline CDR1 and CDR2 sequences are GTSNPN and SVGIG (reference sequence). The V end lost 0 bases, the J end lost 11 bases, and 17 bases lay between the germline ends. This CDR3 contains 14 residues. CDR3: CAWSVQGPRGTQHF. The CDR3, as DNA: TGTGCCTGGAGTGTACAGGGACCTAGGGGAACCCAGCATTTT.

V and J are TRBV5-1 and TRBJ2-1; no definite D call. In germline, CDR1 is SGHRS, CDR2 YFSETQ. V lost 0 bases, J lost 2 bases, and 6 bases lay in between. The CDR3 extends over 14 amino acids. CDR3 in DNA: TGCGCCAGCAGCTTGGCGGATACCTACAATGAGCAGTTCTTC. It is translated as CASSLADTYNEQFF.

The V and J genes are TRBV25-1 and TRBJ2-5, with D perhaps TRBD1 (7 bases). This CDR3 has 16 residues. The V gene lost 5 bases and the J gene lost 1 base, with 17 bases spanning the gap. Looked up from germline, CDR1 is MGHDK and CDR2 is SYGVNS. The CDR3 nucleotides read TGTGCCAGCAGTACCCGACAGGGAGGCGTCCAAGAGACCCAGTACTTC. It is translated as CASSTRQGGVQETQYF.

This chain connects TRBV29-1 to TRBJ2-1, with D perhaps TRBD2 (5 bases). Germline CDR1 reads SQVTM; CDR2 reads ANQGSEA. Trimming cost V 4 bases and J 9 bases, with 13 bases left between them. The CDR3 has 12 residues. This chain's CDR3 is CSVGRTPAEQFF. CDR3 sequence (DNA): TGCAGCGTTGGCAGGACTCCGGCTGAGCAGTTCTTC.

This chain connects TRBV5-1 to TRBJ1-3; a possible D gene is TRBD1 (6 bases). The ends were cut back, 1 base at V and 9 bases at J, with 20 bases in the middle. CDR3 length: 16 residues. Germline V gene data show CDR1 as SGHRS and CDR2 as YFSETQ. The CDR3 DNA follows: TGCGCCAGCAGCTTGTCCCCTCAGGGGTTAGCGGCCACCATATATTTT. It specifies CASSLSPQGLAATIYF.

In its sample, this clonotype was seen once. The chain has TRBV15 and TRBJ2-5; no reliable D call. The CDR3 has 12 residues. The V and J ends lost 2 bases and 9 bases respectively, with 10 bases between them. The germline V gene encodes CDR1 LNHNV and CDR2 YYDKDF (reference sequence). CDR3 DNA: TGTGCCACCAGCAGACCCCCTGAGGCCCAGTACTTC. This gives the protein CATSRPPEAQYF.

J is TRBJ2-7 and V is TRBV10-3; D possibly corresponds to TRBD1 (6 bases). CDR1 ENHRY and CDR2 SYGVKD come from the germline V gene. The CDR3 loop spans 12 amino acids. Trimming removed 4 bases at V and 6 bases at J, with 10 bases between. CDR3 coding DNA: TGTGCCATCAGTGGATCAGGGGTCGAGCAGTACGTC. Translation gives CAISGSGVEQYV.

The chain recombines TRBV19 with TRBJ2-4; 7 bases align to TRBD1. CDR1 LNHDA and CDR2 SQIVND come from the germline V gene (reference sequence). This CDR3 has 17 amino acids. V shed 0 bases, J shed 1 base, and the junction held 6 bases outside the gene matches. CDR3 residues: CASSIDPPQGAKNIQYF. The CDR3 DNA reads as TGTGCCAGTAGTATAGACCCTCCACAGGGGGCCAAAAACATTCAGTACTTC.

This clonotype occurred once. J is TRBJ1-1 and V is TRBV27; D gene ambiguous. Trimming took 5 bases from V and 0 from J, leaving 13 bases between them. The CDR3 runs to 15 residues. In germline, CDR1 is MNHEY, CDR2 SMNVEV (reference sequence). The CDR3 protein is CASSPRGSVNTEAFF. CDR3 coding DNA: TGTGCCAGCAGTCCAAGAGGCAGCGTGAACACTGAAGCTTTCTTT.

The rearrangement links TRBV29-1 to TRBJ2-1; TRBD1 matches at 10 bases. Germline V gene lookup returns CDR1 SQVTM and CDR2 ANQGSEA. V lost 5 bases, J lost 9 bases, and 13 bases stayed unmatched. The CDR3 contains 15 residues. CDR3: CSVLGTGVPSAEQFF. CDR3 sequence (DNA): TGCAGCGTTCTCGGGACAGGGGTACCATCGGCTGAGCAGTTCTTC.

The V gene is TRBV4-2, the J gene TRBJ2-4; 7 bases are a match to TRBD2. This CDR3 region has 16 residues. V was clipped by 1 base and J by 7 bases; unmatched bases: 10. Germline lookup yields CDR1 LGHNA and CDR2 YNFKEQ. The DNA of the CDR3 is TGTGCCAGCAGCCAAGGGGCTATGCAGCGGGGTAACATTCAGTACTTC. This codes for CASSQGAMQRGNIQYF.

The V gene is TRBV19, the J gene TRBJ2-2; D not resolved. The CDR3 has 15 amino acids. Germline V gene data show CDR1 as LNHDA and CDR2 as SQIVND (reference sequence). V was trimmed by 2 bases and J by 5 bases, leaving 12 bases between them. This chain's CDR3 is CASSITLPQTGELFF. Written as DNA, the CDR3 is TGTGCCAGTAGTATAACCTTGCCCCAAACCGGGGAGCTGTTTTTT.

The gene calls are TRBV5-1 and TRBJ2-7, with 8 bases that match TRBD2. The CDR3 contains 14 residues. Germline V lookup: CDR1 SGHRS, CDR2 YFSETQ. The V segment lost 4 bases and the J segment 2 bases; nucleotides outside the gene matches: 5. For the CDR3, the DNA is TGCGCCAGCAGCGTGAGCGGGAGTGCCTACGAGCAGTACTTC. This codes for CASSVSGSAYEQYF.

The chain carries TRBV15 and TRBJ2-7; D remains unclear. Germline V gene sequence: CDR1 LNHNV, CDR2 YYDKDF (reference sequence). V lost 5 bases, J lost 7 bases, and 9 bases lay in between. The CDR3 covers 11 residues. The CDR3 region has the DNA TGTGCCACCAGCCGCCTGGAGGAGCAGTACTTC. Protein sequence: CATSRLEEQYF.

DNA of the CDR3: TGTGCCACCAGTGACAGGGTGGATGAGCAGTTCTTC. Amino acids: CATSDRVDEQFF. The J gene is TRBJ2-1, the V gene TRBV24-1; D perhaps matches TRBD1 (5 bases). The CDR3 runs to 12 residues. The germline V gene has CDR1 KGHDR and CDR2 SFDVKD. Trimming removed 4 bases at V and 8 bases at J, with 8 bases between.

The rearrangement joins TRBV9 to TRBJ1-3, with 8 bases aligning to TRBD1. The ends lost 0 bases at V and 4 bases at J; junction bases unmatched: 6. From germline, CDR1 is SGDLS and CDR2 YYNGEE. This CDR3 region has 16 residues. CDR3 amino acids: CASSVGPGQGGNTIYF. The DNA of the CDR3 is TGTGCCAGCAGCGTAGGACCCGGACAGGGAGGAAACACCATATATTTT.

The CDR3, as DNA: TGTGCCAGCAGCTTGGGGGATATTTCCCAAGAGACCCAGTACTTC. Amino acid sequence: CASSLGDISQETQYF. The chain combines TRBV7-9 with TRBJ2-5; D is tentatively TRBD1 or TRBD2 (5 bases each). Deletions cut 3 bases from V and 1 base from J, with 12 bases between. The CDR3 is 15 amino acids. Germline assignment: CDR1 SEHNR and CDR2 FQNEAQ (reference sequence). Combining the CDR3 with reference TRBV7-9 and TRBJ2-5 gives the whole variable domain DTGVSQNPRHKITKRGQNVTFRCDPISEHNRLYWYRQTLGQGPEFLTYFQNEAQLEKSRLLSDRFSAERPKGSFSTLEIQRTEQGDSAMYLCASSLGDISQETQYFGPGTRLLVL.

This clonotype was detected only once. V usage is TRBV20-1 and J usage is TRBJ2-7; D uncertain. Germline V gene lookup returns CDR1 DFQATT and CDR2 SNEGSKA (reference sequence). V was trimmed by 0 bases and J by 6 bases, leaving 6 bases between them. The CDR3 runs 11 residues. In DNA form, the CDR3 reads TGCAGTGCTAGAGATAGTATCGAGCAGTACGTC. Its protein product is CSARDSIEQYV.

The rearrangement links TRBV5-4 to TRBJ2-6; a possible D gene is TRBD1 (6 bases). Trimming took off 2 bases at V and 7 bases at J, with 16 bases between the two ends. The CDR3 is made up of 16 amino acids. CDR1 and CDR2 (germline): SGHNT, YYREEE (reference sequence). The CDR3 loop is CASSLSGAGEANVLTF. CDR3 coding DNA: TGTGCCAGCAGCTTATCAGGGGCTGGGGAAGCCAACGTCCTGACTTTC.

Written as DNA, the CDR3 is TGTGCCAGCTCACGGGGACAGCCCTCAACTAATGAAAAACTGTTTTTT. It codes for CASSRGQPSTNEKLFF. J is TRBJ1-4 and V is TRBV18; TRBD1 agrees at 7 bases. The germline CDR1 and CDR2 sequences are KGHSH and LQKENI. This CDR3 comprises 16 residues. With 4 bases clipped from V and 0 bases from J, the junction kept 5 bases outside the gene matches.

This clonotype was found once. The chain has TRBV19 and TRBJ2-5; D not certain. V lost 3 bases to trimming and J lost 7 bases, with 15 bases between them. Germline values: CDR1 LNHDA, CDR2 SQIVND (reference sequence). The CDR3 spans 14 residues. This CDR3 is CASSISGSPGTQYF. DNA for the CDR3: TGTGCCAGTAGTATCTCCGGGTCCCCAGGGACCCAGTACTTC.

The genes are TRBV10-3 and TRBJ1-4; D call uncertain. The CDR3 has 12 residues. Germline V lookup: CDR1 ENHRY, CDR2 SYGVKD. V was trimmed by 4 bases and J by 10 bases, leaving 10 bases between them. The CDR3 region has the DNA TGTGCCATCAGTGTGGACGCCGTAAAACTGTTTTTT. Its protein is CAISVDAVKLFF.

V and J are TRBV28 and TRBJ2-5, with 10 bases fitting TRBD2. J gave up 5 bases and V 10 bases, and 25 bases lay outside the gene matches. In germline, CDR1 is MDHEN, CDR2 SYDVKM. This CDR3 is 19 amino acids long. The CDR3 nucleotides are TGTGCCACCGAACCCCCGTGGGGAGATCTAGCGGGAGTCGGCGAGACCCAGTACTTC. Amino acids: CATEPPWGDLAGVGETQYF.

The chain is built from TRBV3-1 and TRBJ1-1; no definite D call. The V gene lost 5 bases and the J gene lost 1 base, with 11 bases spanning the gap. The CDR3 is 14 amino acids. Per germline, CDR1 LGHDT and CDR2 YNNKEL (reference sequence). The CDR3 region has the DNA TGTGCCAGCAGCGAATTGACAAGGAACACTGAAGCTTTCTTT. This encodes CASSELTRNTEAFF.

The chain has TRBV6-6 and TRBJ1-5; D remains ambiguous. V was cut by 5 bases and J by 1 base, with 9 bases left in between. Germline-derived CDR1 and CDR2 are MNHNY and SVGAGI (reference sequence). The CDR3 runs to 14 residues. CDR3 sequence reads: CASSPSSSNQPQHF. In DNA, the CDR3 is TGTGCCAGCAGTCCTTCGAGCAGCAATCAGCCCCAGCATTTT.